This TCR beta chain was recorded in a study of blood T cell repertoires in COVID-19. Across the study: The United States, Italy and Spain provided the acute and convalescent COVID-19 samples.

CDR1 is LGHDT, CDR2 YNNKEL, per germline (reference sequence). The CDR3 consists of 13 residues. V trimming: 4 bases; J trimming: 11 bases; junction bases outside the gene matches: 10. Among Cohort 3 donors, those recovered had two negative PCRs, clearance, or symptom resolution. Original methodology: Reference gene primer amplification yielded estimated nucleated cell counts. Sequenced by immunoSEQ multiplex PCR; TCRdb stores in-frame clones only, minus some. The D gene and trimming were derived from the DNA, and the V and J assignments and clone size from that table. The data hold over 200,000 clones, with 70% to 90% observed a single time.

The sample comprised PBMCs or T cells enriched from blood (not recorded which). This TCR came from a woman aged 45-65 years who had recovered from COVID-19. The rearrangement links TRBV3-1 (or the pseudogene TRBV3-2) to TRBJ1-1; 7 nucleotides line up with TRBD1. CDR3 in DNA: TGTGCCAGCAGCCCAGTGACAGGGACTAGCGCTTTCTTT. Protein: CASSPVTGTSAFF.